The source of this T cell receptor (beta chain) is a study of beta chain features in type 1 diabetes. The CDR3 totals 17 residues. The ends were cut back, 1 base at V and 2 bases at J, with 18 bases in the middle. Germline CDR1 and CDR2: SGHTA and FQGNSA. On this clone itself: Its antigen is undetermined.

CD4+ naive, central memory, regulatory and stem cell-like memory subsets were isolated by sorting on CD45RO/CCR7/CD25/CD127/CD95/CD27. Overall study results and limits: A potential influence of HLA type upon TCRB rearrangement remained unresolved herein.

Of the isolated RNA, all was reverse transcribed, and so the sequenced material was expressed TCRB transcripts. TCRdb's copy holds only in-frame clones and misses some; the assay was immunoSEQ multiplex PCR. The sample records more than 300,000 clones, approximately 15% being singletons. This chain joins TRBV7-2 and TRBJ2-7, with D possibly matching TRBD2 (6 bases). The sequence derives from a young woman in good health. Sequencing was carried out using naive CD4+ T cells from blood. CDR3: CASSLGAGVHGPYEQYF. DNA of the CDR3: TGTGCCAGCAGCTTAGGAGCGGGTGTACACGGACCCTACGAGCAGTACTTC.